This T cell receptor beta chain was observed in a study of T cell responses to AZD1222 COVID-19 vaccine. A note on this clone: Antigen unknown.

Study-level points and caveats: Sampling captured repertoires only after the peak T cell response. Spike-specific TCRs gained breadth and depth after people received two AZD1222 doses. Seropositive AZD1222 recipients at baseline numbered only six or seven. Clonal diversity may have been underestimated in mostly white British donors.

The CDR3 is 12 residues long. Trimming shortened V by 3 bases and J by 9 bases, and 9 bases separated the two germline ends. The germline gives CDR1 SEHNR, CDR2 FQNEAQ (reference sequence). This table comes from immunoSEQ multiplex PCR, and its TCRdb copy is limited to in-frame clones, with some not included. The sample includes 150,000 to 200,000 clones, 80% to 95% of them seen just once. The material sequenced was peripheral blood, taken 28 days after the second AZD1222 dose. The sequence was collected from an adult who received the AZD1222 COVID-19 vaccine. The V gene is TRBV7-9, the J gene TRBJ2-1; D perhaps matches TRBD1 (5 bases). The CDR3 DNA reads as TGTGCCAGCAGCTTGCAGGGTGCTGAGCAGTTCTTC. Translating it yields CASSLQGAEQFF.